This T cell receptor (beta chain) derives from a study of cytomegalovirus exposure and HLA in healthy donors (dated by TCRdb to 2015 to 2018). General notes on the study: An earlier analysis of 587 of the donors reported approximately 300 Gb of sequence data and around 110 million unique TCR beta sequences from 150 million to 200 million T cells. Around 320 gigabases of sequencing data and tens of millions of unique TCR sequences were included in an early release covering 500 to 750 HLA-typed donors. Of the approximately 400 genotyped donors, roughly 80% fell in the genetic ancestry cluster associated with self-reported Caucasian donors. The study aimed to test whether cataloging public T cell receptors could reveal signatures of past pathogen exposure. The T cell repertoires of several hundred subjects were profiled by immunosequencing and related to cytomegalovirus serostatus. Along with the roughly 700-subject first cohort, a separate validation cohort of around 120 different subjects was used. High-throughput TCR immunosequencing, statistical association of individual TCRs with disease status, and machine learning were combined to predict cytomegalovirus infection status. A later analysis re-examined previously published TCR beta repertoires from 610 or so donors and added high-resolution HLA genotyping to investigate patterns of TCR occurrence. The later analysis used no new phenotypic data to find candidate immune exposures, relying instead on TCR beta sequences and their occurrence across donors. To decide whether each TCR beta V gene segment behaved as functional or pseudogenic, an earlier analysis of over 500 of the donors relied on high-throughput TCR beta sequencing. Donor age, sex, ethnicity and CMV serostatus were collected together with the repertoire data. In a later genetic analysis, genome-wide SNP genotypes for about 55% of the roughly 700 donors were used, and that subset was treated as a discovery cohort. Every discovery cohort repertoire had been produced on one sequencing platform. Both class I and class II loci were covered by HLA typing, at four-digit resolution. Typing coverage differed by locus: A, B, C, DRB1 and DQB1 were typed in about 629-640 donors, DQA1 in approximately 520, DPA1 in nearly 610, and DPB1 in around 490. Five DR-DQ haplotypes were handled as single units for association and clustering because linkage in the cohort was strong. Among roughly 400 genotyped donors of the cohort, an average of approximately 240,000 unique TCR beta nucleotide sequences was sequenced per donor, of which roughly 18% were non-productive.

Library generation was performed with the immunoSEQ multiplex PCR assay. A mixture of 60 forward primers for TCR Vbeta segments and 13 reverse primers for TCR Jbeta segments was used in the multiplex PCR. The CDR3 region of rearranged TCR beta genes was amplified from genomic DNA by a multiplex PCR assay. On the Illumina HiSeq System, the amplified TCR beta libraries were sequenced as 87-base-pair reads. The paper's processing steps were these. A later analysis counted about 82 million unique TCR beta chains across the 650 to 800 repertoires, and roughly 10 million of these chains were shared by at least two donors. To remove PCR and sequencing errors, raw reads were error-corrected and collapsed into unique sequences using a nearest-neighbor algorithm that merged closely related sequences. To assign V, D and J gene segments, CDR3 sequences were aligned to IMGT reference sequences. For a sequence to be retained, a match of at least six nucleotides was required to both a V gene segment and a J gene segment. A rearrangement counted as productive if the CDR3 had no stop codons and remained in frame with V and J, and every other rearrangement counted as non-productive. Following IMGT convention, CDR3 was defined as the stretch from the second conserved V-encoded cysteine to the conserved J-encoded phenylalanine. In an earlier analysis of roughly 580 of the donors, sequences lacking an unambiguous match to a single V gene segment were excluded. An earlier analysis of a few hundred of the donors called V segments functional above 56.7% productive rearrangements and segregating when the between-donor standard deviation exceeded 5%. A statistical classification framework was built to diagnose cytomegalovirus status from the catalog of TCR beta chain sequences. In a later analysis, V and J genes were assigned by comparing TCR nucleotide sequences against IMGT/GENE-DB human TR gene sequences. In a later analysis, CDR3 sequences and most-parsimonious VDJ recombination scenarios were assigned using the TCRdist pipeline. In a later analysis, each TCR beta chain was defined by its CDR3 amino acid sequence together with its V-gene family, and reads without a unique V-gene family were excluded. To address suspected cross-contamination and a sequencing artifact, a later analysis removed approximately 590 highly shared, low-generation-probability nucleotide sequences. For each public chain, a later analysis derived a clonal expansion index from normalized ranks of inferred template counts within each repertoire. In a later analysis, generation probabilities were computed with a VDJ recombination model fitted to out-of-frame rearrangements, and the resulting probabilities were checked against IGoR. In a later analysis, TCR-TCR, TCR-HLA and TCR-CMV co-occurrence was scored with hypergeometric tests, and a repertoire-size bias correction was applied to TCR pairs. False discovery rates were estimated in a later analysis by permuting HLA or CMV assignments 20 times. In a later analysis, co-occurring TCRs were grouped using DBSCAN, with TCRdist sequence similarity added in when clustering inside HLA-allele-positive subsets. For co-occurrence clustering, repertoires with fewer than 30,000 or more than 120,000 public chains were excluded, along with five or six repertoires with anomalous nucleotide sharing. TCRdb's version of the immuneACCESS table is confined to in-frame rearrangements and falls short of the full clone set. An unresolved V gene accounts for under half of the shortfall where checked; the remainder is of unknown origin. V, J and clone size are taken as reported in that table, and D and trimming were inferred from the DNA itself. The sample table records 150,000 to 200,000 clones; about 9% of these occur just once. The ten largest clones represent approximately 1.5% of the sample.

Study-wide findings and limitations: Because HLA typing was unavailable for some donors at each locus, only the typed subset was used in association tests. The study gave a list of about 170 TCR beta chains associated with cytomegalovirus. A later analysis found that HLA-associated TCR beta chains were more clonally expanded and had lower generation probabilities than equally common non-associated chains. Several of the top co-occurrence clusters appeared to be linked to parvovirus B19, influenza, CMV and Epstein-Barr virus, according to a later analysis. The cohort was sequenced for TCR beta chains only, and without alpha or paired-chain data the features that could be detected were limited. Roughly uniform sequencing depth across donors was assumed in presence/absence analyses, although this assumption may not hold. Linkage disequilibrium might explain the correlated functional status among segregating V segments, but an unknown experimental factor could not be excluded. About 17 rarely observed V segments, including chromosome 9 orphons, were excluded from the earlier analysis of just under 600 of the donors because counts were too low. Strong co-occurrence of HLA alleles, especially DR and DQ, made assigning TCR associations to individual alleles difficult. In an earlier analysis of about 550 of the donors, most TCR beta V segments were observed in productive rearrangements about 90% or about 30% of the time, broadly matching IMGT annotations. Some IMGT-functional V segments, including TRBV6-2 and TRBV6-3, could not be distinguished by the 87-base-pair reads and were therefore excluded. Specific HLA alleles were associated with 16,951 TCR beta sequences at a false discovery rate of 0.05 in a later analysis. In both the original and validation cohorts, the classifier was reported to diagnose cytomegalovirus status with high specificity and sensitivity. In a later genetic analysis, a missense DCLRE1C variant was associated with V-gene and J-gene trimming of TCR beta chains, and the association was replicated in an independent cohort. In a later analysis, most CMV-associated TCR beta chains were found to appear HLA-restricted, with HLA associations seemingly driven largely by CMV exposure. For the cohort, immune exposure information was limited to CMV serostatus. Across donors, most TCR sequences were observed very rarely, whereas some public TCRs were present in many individuals. According to a later genetic analysis, donors in an Asian-associated ancestry cluster had fewer N-insertions in productive TCRs than the approximately 630-donor mean. A further reported finding was that TCR beta sequences accurately predicted the HLA-A and HLA-B alleles for most subjects in the first cohort. A cluster of highly shared sequence variants was judged likely to be a technical artifact of the sequencing pipeline. The authors suggested that the approach could potentially be generalized to other disease states and immunological phenotypes. According to a later analysis, TCR association rates differed among HLA loci, with DRB1 alleles showing the most associated TCRs and HLA-C alleles showing the fewest. In vitro tests confirmed that three of the cytomegalovirus-associated TCR beta chains recognize cytomegalovirus antigens.

The cohort consisted of approximately 670 healthy bone marrow donors. All cohort members were sampled while nominally healthy, although unrecorded immune exposures were likely present. The donor was CMV seropositive and belonged to the group of 250 to 300 seropositive cohort members. A peripheral blood sample was collected from each donor, and TCR beta sequencing was performed on peripheral blood mononuclear cells. The Qiagen DNeasy Blood Extraction Kit was used to extract genomic DNA from the blood cell samples. A remark on this clone: Its antigen is not yet known. Base-call qualities are not available, and no considerably larger clone is one nucleotide away.

As encoded in the germline V gene, CDR1 is MGHDK while CDR2 is SYGVNS. From the cysteine through the phenylalanine, the CDR3 covers 16 amino acids. The CDR3 DNA has 48 bases and is translated from base 1. A distance of 13 bases separates the germline ends of V and J, which lose 3 bases and 2 bases respectively. Sequencing used PBMCs. Recombination linked TRBV25-1 to TRBJ2-2; the D gene is unclear. The source of this sequence is a woman in her twenties or thirties in good health and CMV-seropositive. The CDR3 sequence is CASSDQRLGNTGELFF. The DNA sequence is given as TGTGCCAGCAGTGATCAGCGCCTCGGTAACACCGGGGAGCTGTTTTTT. The full variable domain, completed from the reference TRBV25-1 and TRBJ2-2 proteins outside the CDR3, reads EADIYQTPRYLVIGTGKKITLECSQTMGHDKMYWYQQDPGMELHLIHYSYGVNSTEKGDLSSESTVSRIRTEHFPLTLESARPSHTSQYLCASSDQRLGNTGELFFGEGSRLTVL.